Listed below are T cell receptor beta chains from one sample, sequenced in a study of blood T cell repertoires in COVID-19. This table comes from immunoSEQ multiplex PCR, and its TCRdb copy is limited to in-frame clones, with some not included. Of approximately 280,000 clones listed, roughly 84% are singletons. Sequencing was performed on peripheral blood. These receptors were collected from a human donor with COVID-19, enrolled during active disease. The donor label of this sample is uncertain. CDR3s leave out the opening cysteine and the closing phenylalanine or tryptophan.

TRBJ1-3 TRBV28 ASSPSRGSELVFHSGNTIY
TRBJ1-6 TRBV5-6 ASSSTGDSPLH
TRBJ2-7 TRBV28 ASRDSFYEQY
TRBJ1-4 TRBV28 ASSLDRAWKLF
TRBJ1-2 TRBV2 ASSSVRTAFSGYT
TRBJ1-5 TRBV28 ASSAISGGDQPQH
TRBJ2-7 TRBV27 ASRIDWGGRYEQY
TRBJ2-2 TRBV10-3 AISFRDNTRGGELF
TRBJ1-5 TRBV19 ASSREGDQPQH
TRBJ1-5 TRBV7-2 ASTLSYASNQPQH
TRBJ2-1 TRBV12-3/TRBV12-4 ASRQITESEQF
TRBJ2-2 TRBV28 ASSPTNTGELF
TRBJ1-2 TRBV5-6 ASRALEGGGYT
TRBJ2-7 TRBV29-1 SVVRLAGSYEQY
TRBJ2-7 TRBV28 ASSSQHGTGSYEQY
TRBJ2-7 TRBV11-2 ASSLRDRGTEQY
TRBJ2-2 TRBV7-3 ASSLSDRGYTGELF
TRBJ2-3 TRBV28 ASRKTSGRVDTQY
TRBJ2-1 TRBV9 ASSVGTANNEQF
TRBJ2-2 TRBV11-3 ASSLGQGRTGELF
TRBJ2-1 TRBV30 AWTLPAGYNEQF
TRBJ2-1 TRBV9 ASSPPRRQGNNEQF
TRBJ2-2 TRBV10-3 AIKADRDTGELF
TRBJ1-4 TRBV5-1 ASSLEGTDEKLF
TRBJ2-1 TRBV29-1 SVEGRLNPPRGEQF
TRBJ1-1 TRBV6-4 ASSASGQQNTEAF
TRBJ1-5 TRBV28 ASSPNTRAQH
TRBJ1-1 TRBV19 ASSTYRATDTEAF
TRBJ2-7 TRBV10-3 ATGLANYEQY